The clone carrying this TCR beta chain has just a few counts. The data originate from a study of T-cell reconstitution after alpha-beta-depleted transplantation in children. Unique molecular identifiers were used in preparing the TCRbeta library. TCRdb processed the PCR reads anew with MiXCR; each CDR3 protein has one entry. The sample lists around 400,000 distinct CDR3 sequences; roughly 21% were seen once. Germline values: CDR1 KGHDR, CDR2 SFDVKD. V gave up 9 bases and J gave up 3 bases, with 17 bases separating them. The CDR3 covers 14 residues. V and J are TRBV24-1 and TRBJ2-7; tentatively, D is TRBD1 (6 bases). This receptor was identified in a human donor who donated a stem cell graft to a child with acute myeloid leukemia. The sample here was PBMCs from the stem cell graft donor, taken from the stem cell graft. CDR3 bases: TGTGCCACCCAGGAGGAGGACAGAGACTACGAGCAGTACTTC. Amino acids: CATQEEDRDYEQYF.